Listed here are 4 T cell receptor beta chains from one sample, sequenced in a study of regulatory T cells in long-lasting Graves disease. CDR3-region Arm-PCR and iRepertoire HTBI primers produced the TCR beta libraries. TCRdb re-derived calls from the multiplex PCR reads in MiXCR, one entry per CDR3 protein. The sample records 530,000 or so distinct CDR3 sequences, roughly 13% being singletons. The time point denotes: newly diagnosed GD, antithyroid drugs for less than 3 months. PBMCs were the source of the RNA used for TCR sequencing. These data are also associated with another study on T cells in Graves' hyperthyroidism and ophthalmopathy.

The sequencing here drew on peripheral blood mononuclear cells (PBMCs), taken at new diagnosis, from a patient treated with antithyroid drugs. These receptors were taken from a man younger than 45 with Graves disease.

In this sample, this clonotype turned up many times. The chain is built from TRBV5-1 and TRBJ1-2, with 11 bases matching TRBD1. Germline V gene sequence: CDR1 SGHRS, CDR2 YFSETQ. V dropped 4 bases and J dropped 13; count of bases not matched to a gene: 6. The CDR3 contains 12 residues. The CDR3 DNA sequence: TGCGCCAGCAGCCCGGGACAGGGGGTGCCCACCTTC. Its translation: CASSPGQGVPTF.

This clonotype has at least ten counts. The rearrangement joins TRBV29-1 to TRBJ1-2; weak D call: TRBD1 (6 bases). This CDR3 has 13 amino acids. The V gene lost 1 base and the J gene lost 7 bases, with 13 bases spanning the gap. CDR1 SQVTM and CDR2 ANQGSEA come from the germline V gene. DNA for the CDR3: TGCAGCGTTGAAGGGCACAGGGCAGGTGGCTACACCTTC. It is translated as CSVEGHRAGGYTF.

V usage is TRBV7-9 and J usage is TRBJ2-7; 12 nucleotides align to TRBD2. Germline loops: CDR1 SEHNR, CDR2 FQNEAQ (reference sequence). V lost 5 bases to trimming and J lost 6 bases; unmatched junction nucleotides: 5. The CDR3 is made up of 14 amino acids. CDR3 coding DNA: TGTGCCAGCAGCCTCATGACTAGCGGGAGCGAGCAGTACTTC. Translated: CASSLMTSGSEQYF.

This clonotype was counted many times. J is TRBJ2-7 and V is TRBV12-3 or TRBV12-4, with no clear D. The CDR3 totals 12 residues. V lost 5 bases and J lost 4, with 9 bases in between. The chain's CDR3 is CASSTMGYEQYF. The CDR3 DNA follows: TGTGCCAGCAGTACTATGGGGTACGAGCAGTACTTC.